The entry that follows covers one TCR beta chain sequence. The CDR3 sequence is 15 residues long. Trimming stripped 1 base from V and 8 bases from J, with 17 bases between. Germline V gene data show CDR1 as SGHVS and CDR2 as FQNEAQ. This sample was included in a study of blood T cell repertoires in COVID-19. Clones were read by immunoSEQ multiplex PCR, and TCRdb kept only the in-frame ones, dropping some. Of 250,000 to 350,000 clones in the sample, around nine tenths are singletons; the top ten hold 2% to 3%. The receptor comes from a man in his 60s who had recovered from COVID-19. The sequencing sample was made of PBMCs or T cells enriched from blood (not recorded which). The chain recombines TRBV7-8 with TRBJ1-1; weak D call: TRBD1 (5 bases). CDR3 protein: CASSLGPGLTKEAFF. The CDR3 region has the DNA TGTGCCAGCAGCTTAGGACCGGGACTGACGAAAGAAGCTTTCTTT.